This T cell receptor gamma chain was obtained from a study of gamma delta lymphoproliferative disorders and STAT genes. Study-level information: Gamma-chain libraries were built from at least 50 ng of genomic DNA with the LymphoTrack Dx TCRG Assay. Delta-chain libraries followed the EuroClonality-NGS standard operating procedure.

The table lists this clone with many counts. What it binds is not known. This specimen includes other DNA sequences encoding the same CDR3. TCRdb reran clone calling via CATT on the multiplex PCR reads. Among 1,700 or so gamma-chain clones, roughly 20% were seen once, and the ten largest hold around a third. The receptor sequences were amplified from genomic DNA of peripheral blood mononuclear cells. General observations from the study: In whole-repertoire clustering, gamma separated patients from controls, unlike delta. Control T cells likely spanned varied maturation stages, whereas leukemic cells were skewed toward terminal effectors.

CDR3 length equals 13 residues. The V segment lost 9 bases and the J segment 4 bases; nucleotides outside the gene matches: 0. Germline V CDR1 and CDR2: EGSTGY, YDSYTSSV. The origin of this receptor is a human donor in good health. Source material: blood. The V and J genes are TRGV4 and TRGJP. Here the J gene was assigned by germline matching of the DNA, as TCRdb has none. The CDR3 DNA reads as TGTGCCACCCAAGAGTTGGGCAAAAAAATCAAGGTATTT. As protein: CATQELGKKIKVF.